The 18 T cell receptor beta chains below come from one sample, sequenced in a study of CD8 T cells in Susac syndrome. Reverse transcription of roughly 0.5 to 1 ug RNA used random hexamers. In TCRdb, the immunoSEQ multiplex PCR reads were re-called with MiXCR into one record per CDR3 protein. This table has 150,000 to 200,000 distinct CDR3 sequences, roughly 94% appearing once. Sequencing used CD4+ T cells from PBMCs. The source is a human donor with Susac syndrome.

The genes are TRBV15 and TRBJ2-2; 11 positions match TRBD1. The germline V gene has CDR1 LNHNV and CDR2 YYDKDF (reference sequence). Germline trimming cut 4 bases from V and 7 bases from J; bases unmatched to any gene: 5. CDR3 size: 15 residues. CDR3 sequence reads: CATSIGQGAGGELFF. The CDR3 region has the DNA TGTGCCACCAGCATTGGACAGGGGGCCGGCGGGGAGCTGTTTTTT.

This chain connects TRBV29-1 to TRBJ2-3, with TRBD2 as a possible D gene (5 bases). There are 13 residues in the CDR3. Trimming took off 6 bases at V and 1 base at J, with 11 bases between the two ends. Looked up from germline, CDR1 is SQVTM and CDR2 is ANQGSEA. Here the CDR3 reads CSVIKGGTDTQYF. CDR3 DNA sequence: TGCAGCGTGATTAAGGGAGGCACAGATACGCAGTATTTT.

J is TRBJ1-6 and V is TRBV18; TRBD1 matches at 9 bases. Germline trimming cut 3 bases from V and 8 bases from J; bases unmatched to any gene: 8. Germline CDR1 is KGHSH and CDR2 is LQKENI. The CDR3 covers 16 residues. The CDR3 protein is CASSPDRDRDHSPLHF. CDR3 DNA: TGTGCCAGCTCACCGGACCGGGACAGGGACCATTCACCCCTCCACTTT.

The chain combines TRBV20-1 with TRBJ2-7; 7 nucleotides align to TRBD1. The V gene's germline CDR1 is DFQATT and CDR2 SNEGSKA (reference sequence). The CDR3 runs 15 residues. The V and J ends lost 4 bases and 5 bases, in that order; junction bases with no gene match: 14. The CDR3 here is CSATLRQGVGHEQYF. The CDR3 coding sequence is TGCAGTGCTACTCTCCGACAGGGCGTCGGTCACGAGCAGTACTTC.

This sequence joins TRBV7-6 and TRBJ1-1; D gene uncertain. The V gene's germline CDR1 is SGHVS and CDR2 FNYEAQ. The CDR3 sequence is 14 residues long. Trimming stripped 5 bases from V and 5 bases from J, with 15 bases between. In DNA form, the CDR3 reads TGTGCCAGCAGCCCTGGCTACAGTAAAACTGAAGCTTTCTTT. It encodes CASSPGYSKTEAFF.

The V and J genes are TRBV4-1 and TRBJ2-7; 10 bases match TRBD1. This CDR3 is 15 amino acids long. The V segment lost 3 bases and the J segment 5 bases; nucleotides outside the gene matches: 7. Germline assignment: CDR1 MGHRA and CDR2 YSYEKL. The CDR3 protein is CASSHLGTGADEQYF. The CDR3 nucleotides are TGCGCCAGCAGCCATTTAGGGACAGGGGCCGACGAGCAGTACTTC.

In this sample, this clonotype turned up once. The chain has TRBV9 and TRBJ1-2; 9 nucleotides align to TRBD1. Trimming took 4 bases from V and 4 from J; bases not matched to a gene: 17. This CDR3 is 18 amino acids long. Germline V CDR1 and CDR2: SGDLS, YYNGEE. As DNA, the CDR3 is TGTGCCAGCAGCCCCCGGGACAGGGCGTTAGTCTCCTTCTATGGCTACACCTTC. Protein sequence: CASSPRDRALVSFYGYTF.

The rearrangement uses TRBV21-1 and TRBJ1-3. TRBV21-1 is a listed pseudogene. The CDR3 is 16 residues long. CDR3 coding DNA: TGTGCCAGCAGCAGCCCGTTCCCATCTAAAGAGTACACCATATATTTT. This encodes CASSSPFPSKEYTIYF.

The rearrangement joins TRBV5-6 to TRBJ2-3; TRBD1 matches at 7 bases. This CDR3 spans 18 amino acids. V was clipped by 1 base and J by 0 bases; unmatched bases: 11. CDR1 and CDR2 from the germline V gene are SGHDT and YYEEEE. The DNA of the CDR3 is TGTGCCAGCAGCTTGAAGGGGCCTTGGACAGGAAGCACAGATACGCAGTATTTT. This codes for CASSLKGPWTGSTDTQYF.

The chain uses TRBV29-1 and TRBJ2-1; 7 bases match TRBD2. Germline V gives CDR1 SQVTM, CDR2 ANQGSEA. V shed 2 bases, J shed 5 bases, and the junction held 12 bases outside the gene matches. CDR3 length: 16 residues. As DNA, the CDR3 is TGCAGCGTTGAAAAGGTAGCGGGTGTGTACAACAATGAGCAGTTCTTC. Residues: CSVEKVAGVYNNEQFF.

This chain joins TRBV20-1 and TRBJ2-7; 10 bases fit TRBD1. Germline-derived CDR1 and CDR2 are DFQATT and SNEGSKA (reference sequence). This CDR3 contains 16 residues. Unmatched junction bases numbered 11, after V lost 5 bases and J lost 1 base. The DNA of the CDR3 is TGCAGTGCTCCCAAGGGGGGACAGGGGTTTTCCTACGAGCAGTACTTC. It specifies CSAPKGGQGFSYEQYF.

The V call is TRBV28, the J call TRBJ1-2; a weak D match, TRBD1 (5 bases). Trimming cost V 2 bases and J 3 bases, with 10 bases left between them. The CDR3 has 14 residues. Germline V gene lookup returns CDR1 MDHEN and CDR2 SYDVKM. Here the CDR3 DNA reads TGTGCCAGCAGTTTAAGAGGGGTATACTATGGCTACACCTTC. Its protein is CASSLRGVYYGYTF.

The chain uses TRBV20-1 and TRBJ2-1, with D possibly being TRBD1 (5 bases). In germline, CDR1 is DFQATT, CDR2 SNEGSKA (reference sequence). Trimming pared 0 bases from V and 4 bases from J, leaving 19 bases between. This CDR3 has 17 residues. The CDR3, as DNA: TGCAGTGCTAGAGATACCCTCGGCAGGGTAGGTTACAATGAGCAGTTCTTC. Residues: CSARDTLGRVGYNEQFF.

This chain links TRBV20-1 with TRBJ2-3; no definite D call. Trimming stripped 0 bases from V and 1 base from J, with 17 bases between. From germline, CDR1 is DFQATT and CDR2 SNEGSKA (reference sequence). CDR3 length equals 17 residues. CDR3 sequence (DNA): TGCAGTGCTAGAGATCTCATGGCTATTGGAGGCACAGATACGCAGTATTTT. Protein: CSARDLMAIGGTDTQYF.

In DNA form, the CDR3 reads TGCAGTGCTAGGGGGCCTTCCTACGAGCAGTACTTC. This codes for CSARGPSYEQYF. The gene calls are TRBV20-1 and TRBJ2-7; maybe TRBD1 (5 bases). Trimming removed 3 bases from V and 1 base from J, with 7 bases in between. Germline CDR1 DFQATT, CDR2 SNEGSKA (reference sequence). CDR3 size: 12 residues.

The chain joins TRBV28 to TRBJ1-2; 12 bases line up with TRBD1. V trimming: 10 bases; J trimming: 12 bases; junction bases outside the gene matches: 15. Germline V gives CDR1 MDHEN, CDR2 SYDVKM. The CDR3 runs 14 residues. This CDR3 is CATTPGQGAAGDTF. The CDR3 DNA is TGTGCCACAACACCGGGACAGGGGGCGGCCGGGGACACCTTC.

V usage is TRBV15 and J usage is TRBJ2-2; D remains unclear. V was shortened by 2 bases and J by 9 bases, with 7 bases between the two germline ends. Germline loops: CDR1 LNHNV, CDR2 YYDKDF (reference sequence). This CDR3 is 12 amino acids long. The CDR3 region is CATSRPDRELFF. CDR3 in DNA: TGTGCCACCAGCAGACCAGATAGGGAGCTGTTTTTT.

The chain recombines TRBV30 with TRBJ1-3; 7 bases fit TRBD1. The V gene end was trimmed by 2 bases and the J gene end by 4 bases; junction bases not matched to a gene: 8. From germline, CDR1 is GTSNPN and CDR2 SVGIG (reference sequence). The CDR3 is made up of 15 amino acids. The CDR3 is CAWSLTGTAGNTIYF. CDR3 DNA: TGTGCCTGGAGTCTTACCGGGACAGCAGGAAACACCATATATTTT.